The next 17 T cell receptor beta chains were all read from a single sample in a study of cytomegalovirus exposure and HLA in healthy donors. The PCR employed 60 Vbeta primers together with 13 Jbeta primers. Clones were read by immunoSEQ multiplex PCR, and TCRdb kept only the in-frame ones, dropping some. The table records 110,000 to 150,000 clones, 75% to 80% of them present only once. The sequencing input was PBMCs. These receptors were taken from a man aged 18 to 30 in good health and CMV-seronegative.

This chain connects TRBV21-1 to TRBJ1-2. TRBV21-1 is a recognized pseudogene. The length of the CDR3 is 14 residues. CDR3 residues: CASSRGIAAYGYTF. The CDR3 DNA follows: TGTGCCAGCAGCCGGGGGATCGCTGCCTATGGCTACACCTTC.

This clone was seen once. The V call is TRBV11-1, the J call TRBJ1-2, with D possibly TRBD1 on 5 matching bases. Trimming cost V 2 bases and J 3 bases, with 7 bases left between them. The CDR3 sequence is 13 residues long. CDR1 and CDR2 (germline): SGHAT, FQDESV (reference sequence). CDR3 bases: TGTGCCAGCAGCTTACAGGGCTACTATGGCTACACCTTC. Its translation: CASSLQGYYGYTF. The full variable domain, rest sourced from reference TRBV11-1 and TRBJ1-2, is EAEVAQSPRYKITEKSQAVAFWCDPISGHATLYWYRQILGQGPELLVQFQDESVVDDSQLPKDRFSAERLKGVDSTLKIQPAELGDSAMYLCASSLQGYYGYTFGSGTRLTVV.

The chain recombines TRBV2 with TRBJ2-7; 7 nucleotides agree with TRBD1. The CDR3 length is 16 residues. The germline CDR1 and CDR2 sequences are SNHLY and FYNNEI. V dropped 7 bases and J dropped 3; count of bases not matched to a gene: 15. CDR3 sequence (DNA): TGTGCCAGCACTCCTGACCCTATTACAGGGGTCTACGAGCAGTACTTC. This codes for CASTPDPITGVYEQYF.

The chain uses TRBV7-8 and TRBJ1-1; D possibly corresponds to TRBD1 (6 bases). Germline V gene lookup returns CDR1 SGHVS and CDR2 FQNEAQ. Trimming removed 5 bases from V and 12 bases from J, with 19 bases in between. CDR3 size: 13 residues. This chain's CDR3 is CASSADAGAPPFF. In DNA, the CDR3 is TGTGCCAGCAGCGCTGACGCGGGGGCCCCACCTTTCTTT.

V is TRBV14 and J is TRBJ1-4, with D possibly being TRBD1 (6 bases). The CDR3 sequence is 15 residues long. CDR1 SGHDN and CDR2 FVKESK come from the germline V gene. Trimming removed 5 bases from V and 2 bases from J, with 12 bases in between. CDR3 DNA sequence: TGTGCCAGCAGCGCCCTGGGGGCGACTAATGAAAAACTGTTTTTT. This sequence encodes CASSALGATNEKLFF.

A few counts support this clone. V gene TRBV7-6 combines with J gene TRBJ2-7; perhaps TRBD1 as D (5 bases). The CDR3 loop spans 14 amino acids. Trimming pared 2 bases from V and 3 bases from J, leaving 11 bases between. The germline V gene encodes CDR1 SGHVS and CDR2 FNYEAQ. The CDR3 here is CASSLRRGSYEQYF. In nucleotides, the CDR3 is TGTGCCAGCAGCTTACGAAGGGGCAGCTACGAGCAGTACTTC.

The chain is built from TRBV11-2 and TRBJ1-2; a weak D match, TRBD1 (6 bases). V lost 5 bases, J lost 8 bases, and 9 bases lay in between. The CDR3 is made up of 11 amino acids. Germline-derived CDR1 and CDR2 are SGHAT and FQNNGV. As DNA, the CDR3 is TGTGCCAGCAGCAACAGGGTGGGCTACACCTTC. Protein: CASSNRVGYTF. The entire variable domain, with the rest obtained from reference TRBV11-2 and TRBJ1-2, is as follows: EAGVAQSPRYKIIEKRQSVAFWCNPISGHATLYWYQQILGQGPKLLIQFQNNGVVDDSQLPKDRFSAERLKGVDSTLKIQPAKLEDSAVYLCASSNRVGYTFGSGTRLTVV.

In its sample, this clone was seen once. The rearrangement joins TRBV7-8 to TRBJ1-1; 8 nucleotides match TRBD1. CDR1 is SGHVS, CDR2 FQNEAQ, per germline. V shed 5 bases, J shed 6 bases, and the junction held 11 bases outside the gene matches. The CDR3 consists of 15 residues. The CDR3 protein is CASSPGQGLRAEAFF. The CDR3 region has the DNA TGTGCCAGCAGCCCAGGACAGGGACTGAGGGCTGAAGCTTTCTTT.

This chain joins TRBV30 and TRBJ2-3; 11 bases map to TRBD2. J gave up 2 bases and V 2 bases, and 6 bases lay outside the gene matches. The CDR3 extends over 16 amino acids. Germline CDR1 is GTSNPN and CDR2 is SVGIG (reference sequence). The CDR3 DNA reads as TGTGCCTGGAGTCATTTTAGCGGGGGGGTCACAGATACGCAGTATTTT. Protein: CAWSHFSGGVTDTQYF.

Here the CDR3 DNA reads TGCGCCAGCAGCTTAGGGACTACGACGGCTCGCGAGCAGTACTTC. As protein: CASSLGTTTAREQYF. V and J are TRBV5-1 and TRBJ2-7; 7 bases fit TRBD2. This CDR3 is 15 amino acids long. J was trimmed by 6 bases and V by 2 bases; bases with no gene match: 11. Germline values: CDR1 SGHRS, CDR2 YFSETQ.

This chain uses TRBV27 with TRBJ1-6; D call uncertain. The length of the CDR3 is 15 residues. Trimming took 1 base from V and 6 from J, leaving 10 bases between them. Germline CDR1 is MNHEY and CDR2 is SMNVEV (reference sequence). The CDR3 loop is CASSLWGAGNSPLHF. CDR3 DNA sequence: TGTGCCAGCAGTTTATGGGGAGCGGGTAATTCACCCCTCCACTTT.

The chain has TRBV18 and TRBJ2-1; 10 bases line up with TRBD2. The CDR3 extends over 17 amino acids. With V trimmed by 3 bases and J by 9 bases, 14 bases remained unmatched. In germline, CDR1 is KGHSH, CDR2 LQKENI. The CDR3 nucleotides read TGTGCCAGCTCACCCCCTGGGAGCGGGGGGGCCAACGGTGAGCAGTTCTTC. This codes for CASSPPGSGGANGEQFF.

This rearrangement joins TRBV9 to TRBJ1-1; 7 nucleotides match TRBD1. Germline assignment: CDR1 SGDLS and CDR2 YYNGEE. V trimming: 0 bases; J trimming: 1 base; junction bases outside the gene matches: 6. CDR3 length: 16 residues. This CDR3 reads CASSVGAGTENTEAFF. The DNA of the CDR3 is TGTGCCAGCAGCGTAGGGGCCGGGACAGAGAACACTGAAGCTTTCTTT.

The CDR3 spells CASSSRRRTQGGEGETQYF. The CDR3 coding sequence is TGTGCCAGCAGCTCACGTAGGCGGACACAGGGAGGGGAGGGGGAGACCCAGTACTTC. The chain has TRBV9 and TRBJ2-5, with a weak D call TRBD2 (7 bases). V was clipped by 4 bases and J by 5 bases, with 30 bases between them. CDR1 SGDLS and CDR2 YYNGEE come from the germline V gene. The CDR3 contains 19 residues.

V and J are TRBV5-6 and TRBJ2-7, with 7 bases identical to TRBD2. There are 13 residues in the CDR3. Germline assignment: CDR1 SGHDT and CDR2 YYEEEE. J gave up 3 bases and V 4 bases, and 4 bases lay outside the gene matches. CDR3: CASSLPGGYEQYF. The CDR3 DNA reads as TGTGCCAGCAGCCTACCGGGGGGCTACGAGCAGTACTTC.

The chain has TRBV15 and TRBJ1-2, with a tentative D call TRBD1 (5 bases). Per the germline V gene, CDR1 is LNHNV and CDR2 is YYDKDF (reference sequence). The ends were cut back, 0 bases at V and 4 bases at J, with 9 bases in the middle. This CDR3 is built from 14 residues. The CDR3 loop is CATSRDQGFYGYTF. The CDR3 DNA sequence: TGTGCCACCAGCAGAGATCAGGGATTCTATGGCTACACCTTC.

This clone was found once. This chain joins TRBV5-8 and TRBJ1-4; D might be TRBD1 (5 bases). The germline gives CDR1 SGHTS, CDR2 YDEGEE. This CDR3 spans 16 amino acids. V lost 3 bases and J lost 1, with 13 bases in between. The DNA of the CDR3 is TGTGCCAGCAGCTCCGAAGGTACAGGAACTAATGAAAAACTGTTTTTT. Encoded protein: CASSSEGTGTNEKLFF.